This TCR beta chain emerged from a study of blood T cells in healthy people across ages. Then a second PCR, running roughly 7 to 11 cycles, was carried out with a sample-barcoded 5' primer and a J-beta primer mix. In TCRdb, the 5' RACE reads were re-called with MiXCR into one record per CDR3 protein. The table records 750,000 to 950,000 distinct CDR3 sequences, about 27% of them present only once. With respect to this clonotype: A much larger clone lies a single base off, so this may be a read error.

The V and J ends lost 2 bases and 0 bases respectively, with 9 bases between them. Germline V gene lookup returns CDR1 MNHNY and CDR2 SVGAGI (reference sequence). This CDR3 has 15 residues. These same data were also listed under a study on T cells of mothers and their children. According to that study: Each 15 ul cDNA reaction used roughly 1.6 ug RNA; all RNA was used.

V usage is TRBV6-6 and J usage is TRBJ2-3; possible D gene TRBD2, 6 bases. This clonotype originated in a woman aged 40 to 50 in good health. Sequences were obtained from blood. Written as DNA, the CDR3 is TGTGCCAGCAGTTACCCCGGGACTAGCACAGATACGCAGTATTTT. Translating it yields CASSYPGTSTDTQYF.